The next 3 T cell receptor delta chains were all read from a single sample in a study of gamma-delta T cells after stem cell transplantation. TCRdb redid the clone calls on the RT-PCR reads with CATT. The sample consists of about 1,600 delta-chain clones, about 8% of them appearing once. The sample comprised gamma-delta T cells. These receptors came from a human donor. It is not recorded whose cells these are; they may come from a transplant donor.

In this sample, this clone turned up a few times. One base separates it from a far larger clone, so it is likely a read error. Other DNA sequences within the sample encode an identical CDR3. The chain uses TRDV2 and TRDJ1; D gene unclear. The CDR3 consists of 14 residues. Per the germline V gene, CDR1 is GEAIGNYY and CDR2 is EKD. The CDR3 loop is CACDTISNTDKLIF. CDR3 bases: TGTGCCTGTGACACCATTTCAAACACCGATAAGCTCATCTTT.

This clone is large in the sample. The rearrangement links TRDV2 to TRDJ1; TRDD3 aligns across 7 bases. The germline CDR1 and CDR2 sequences are GEAIGNYY and EKD. CDR3 length: 18 residues. Germline trimming cut 0 bases from V and 0 bases from J; bases unmatched to any gene: 12. The CDR3, as DNA: TGTGCCTGTGACACCGTAACTGGGGACCGGGTGTACACCGATAAACTCATCTTT. The encoded protein is CACDTVTGDRVYTDKLIF.

Worth noting for this clone: The protein given by TCRdb reflects a much larger clone and differs at residue 7 from this DNA's translation, likely from a read error; the protein shown is the DNA's translation. V and J are TRDV2 and TRDJ1, with TRDD3 as a possible D gene (5 bases). Germline CDR1 is GEAIGNYY and CDR2 is EKD. The CDR3 length is 16 residues. Trimming left V 4 bases short and J 0 bases short, with 17 bases between. CDR3 in DNA: TGTGCCTGTGATTTACTGGAGGCTCAGTACACCGATAAACTCATCTTT. It translates to CACDLLEAQYTDKLIF.